This T cell receptor beta chain came from a study of early T cells in non-severe SARS-CoV-2 infection. About the study: Alpha and beta chains were unpaired, from unsorted whole-blood bulk RNA. Study-wide findings and caveats: Private and CD4 specificities were missed by VDJdb matching, which favored anti-spike CD8 responses.

This clonotype was seen a few times. What it binds is unknown. The V end lost 0 bases, the J end lost 0 bases, and 7 bases lay between the germline ends. This CDR3 is 14 amino acids long. CDR1 SGDLS and CDR2 YYNGEE come from the germline V gene. Researchers tagged individual cDNA molecules with unique molecular identifiers. MiXCR, applied by TCRdb to the 5' RACE reads, yields one record per CDR3 protein. The sample consists of tens of thousands of distinct CDR3 sequences, over 10% of them appearing once. The sample consisted of whole blood. This receptor was taken from an adult who was a healthcare worker with PCR-confirmed SARS-CoV-2 infection or an uninfected control (not recorded which). J is TRBJ2-7 and V is TRBV9; D is unresolved. CDR3 sequence reads: CASSVDPSSYEQYF. CDR3 in DNA: TGTGCCAGCAGCGTAGATCCCAGCTCCTACGAGCAGTACTTC.